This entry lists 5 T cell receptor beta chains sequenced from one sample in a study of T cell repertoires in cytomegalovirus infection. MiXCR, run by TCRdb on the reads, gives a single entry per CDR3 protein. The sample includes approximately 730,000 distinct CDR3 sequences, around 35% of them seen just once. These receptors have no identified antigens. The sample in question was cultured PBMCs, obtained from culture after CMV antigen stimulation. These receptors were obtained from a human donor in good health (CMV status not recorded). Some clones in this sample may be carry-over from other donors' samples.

This CDR3 reads CASSRGQGTGELFF. The CDR3 DNA reads TGTGCCAGCAGCAGAGGACAGGGCACCGGGGAGCTGTTTTTT. The chain carries TRBV7-9 and TRBJ2-2; 8 nucleotides agree with TRBD1. The CDR3 consists of 14 residues. Trimming removed 5 bases from V and 4 bases from J; junction bases left unmatched: 3. Germline V CDR1 and CDR2: SEHNR, FQNEAQ (reference sequence).

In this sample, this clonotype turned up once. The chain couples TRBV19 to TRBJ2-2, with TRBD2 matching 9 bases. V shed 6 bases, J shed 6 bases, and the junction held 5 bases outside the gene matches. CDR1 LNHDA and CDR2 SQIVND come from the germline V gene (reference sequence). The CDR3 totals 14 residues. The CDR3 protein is CASRGLAGSGELFF. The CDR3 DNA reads TGTGCCAGTAGGGGCCTAGCGGGGTCCGGGGAGCTGTTTTTT. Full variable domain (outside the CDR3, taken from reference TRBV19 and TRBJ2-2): DGGITQSPKYLFRKEGQNVTLSCEQNLNHDAMYWYRQDPGQGLRLIYYSQIVNDFQKGDIAEGYSVSREKKESFPLTVTSAQKNPTAFYLCASRGLAGSGELFFGEGSRLTVL.

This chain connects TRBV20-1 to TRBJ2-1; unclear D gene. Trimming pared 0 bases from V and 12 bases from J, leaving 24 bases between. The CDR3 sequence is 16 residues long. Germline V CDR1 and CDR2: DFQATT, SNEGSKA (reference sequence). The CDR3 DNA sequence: TGCAGTGCTAGAGATATAGGGATTGATAACTTGGTTGGGCAGTTCTTC. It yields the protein CSARDIGIDNLVGQFF.

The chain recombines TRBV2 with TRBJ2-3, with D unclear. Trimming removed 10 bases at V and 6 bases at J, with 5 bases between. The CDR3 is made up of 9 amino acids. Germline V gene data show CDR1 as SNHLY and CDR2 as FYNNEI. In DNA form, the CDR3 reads TGTGCCAACACGGATACGCAGTATTTT. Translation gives CANTDTQYF.

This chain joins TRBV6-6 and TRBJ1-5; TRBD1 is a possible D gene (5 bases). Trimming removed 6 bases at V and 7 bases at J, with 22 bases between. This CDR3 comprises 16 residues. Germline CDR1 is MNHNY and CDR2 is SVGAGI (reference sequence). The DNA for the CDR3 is TGTGCCAGCAGCCAGCTAGCACGAGGGGACGAGCAGCCCCAGCATTTT. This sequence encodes CASSQLARGDEQPQHF.